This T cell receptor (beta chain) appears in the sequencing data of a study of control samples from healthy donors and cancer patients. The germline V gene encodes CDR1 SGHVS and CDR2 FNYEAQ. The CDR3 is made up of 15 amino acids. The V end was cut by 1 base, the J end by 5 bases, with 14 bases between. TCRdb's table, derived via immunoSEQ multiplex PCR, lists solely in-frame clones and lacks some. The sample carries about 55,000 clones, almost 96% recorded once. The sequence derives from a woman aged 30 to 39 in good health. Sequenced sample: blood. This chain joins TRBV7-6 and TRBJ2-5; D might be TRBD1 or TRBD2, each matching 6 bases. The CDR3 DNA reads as TGTGCCAGCAGCTTAGGTGCCGGGGGCGGGGAGACCCAGTACTTC. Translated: CASSLGAGGGETQYF.